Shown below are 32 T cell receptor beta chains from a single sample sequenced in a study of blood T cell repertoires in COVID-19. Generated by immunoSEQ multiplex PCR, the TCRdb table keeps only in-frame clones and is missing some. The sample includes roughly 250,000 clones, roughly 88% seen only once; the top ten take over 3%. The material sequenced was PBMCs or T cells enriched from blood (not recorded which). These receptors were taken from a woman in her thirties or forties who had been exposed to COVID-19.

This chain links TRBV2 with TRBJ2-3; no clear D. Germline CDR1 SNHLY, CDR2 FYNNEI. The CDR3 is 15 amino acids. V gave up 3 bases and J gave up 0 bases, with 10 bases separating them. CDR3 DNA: TGTGCCAGCAGTGAGGGCTATACTAGCACAGATACGCAGTATTTT. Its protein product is CASSEGYTSTDTQYF.

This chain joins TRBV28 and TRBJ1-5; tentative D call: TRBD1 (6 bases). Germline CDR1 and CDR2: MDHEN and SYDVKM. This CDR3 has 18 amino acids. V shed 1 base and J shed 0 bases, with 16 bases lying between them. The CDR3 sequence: CASSLSGDRRYSNQPQHF. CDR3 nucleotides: TGTGCCAGCAGTTTATCGGGCGACAGGCGTTATAGCAATCAGCCCCAGCATTTT.

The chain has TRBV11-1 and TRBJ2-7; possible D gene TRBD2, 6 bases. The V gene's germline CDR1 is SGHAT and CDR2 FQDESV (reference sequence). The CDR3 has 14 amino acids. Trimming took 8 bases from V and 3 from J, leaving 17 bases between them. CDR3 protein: CASAERVVLYEQYF. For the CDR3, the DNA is TGTGCCAGCGCGGAGCGGGTTGTCCTCTACGAGCAGTACTTC.

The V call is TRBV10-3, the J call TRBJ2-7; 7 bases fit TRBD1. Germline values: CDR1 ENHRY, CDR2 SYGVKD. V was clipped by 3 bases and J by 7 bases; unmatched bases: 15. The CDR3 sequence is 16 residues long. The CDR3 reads CAISDLYGDSLGEQYF. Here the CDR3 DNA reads TGTGCCATCAGTGACCTATATGGGGACAGTCTTGGGGAGCAGTACTTC.

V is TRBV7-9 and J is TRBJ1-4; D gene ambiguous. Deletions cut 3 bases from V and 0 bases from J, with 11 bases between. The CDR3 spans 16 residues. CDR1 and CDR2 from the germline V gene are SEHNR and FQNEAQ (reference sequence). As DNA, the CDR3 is TGTGCCAGCAGCTTTACAGCAGCTGCAACTAATGAAAAACTGTTTTTT. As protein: CASSFTAAATNEKLFF.

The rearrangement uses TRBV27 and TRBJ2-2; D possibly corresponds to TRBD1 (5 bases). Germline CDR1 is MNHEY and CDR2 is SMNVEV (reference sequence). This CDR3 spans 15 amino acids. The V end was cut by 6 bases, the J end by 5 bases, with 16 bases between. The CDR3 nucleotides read TGTGCCAGCAGACGGACACTTACCATGACCGGGGAGCTGTTTTTT. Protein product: CASRRTLTMTGELFF.

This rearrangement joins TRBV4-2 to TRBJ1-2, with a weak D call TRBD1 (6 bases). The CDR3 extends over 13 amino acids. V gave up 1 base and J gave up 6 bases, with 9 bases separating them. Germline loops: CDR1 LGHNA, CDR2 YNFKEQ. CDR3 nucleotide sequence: TGTGCCAGCAGCCAAGCAGGGGTGGATGGCTACACCTTC. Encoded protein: CASSQAGVDGYTF.

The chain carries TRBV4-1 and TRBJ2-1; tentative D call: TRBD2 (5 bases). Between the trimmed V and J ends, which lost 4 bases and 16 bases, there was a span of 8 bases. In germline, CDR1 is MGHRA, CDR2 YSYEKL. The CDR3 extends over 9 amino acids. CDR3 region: CASSPREFF. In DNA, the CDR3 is TGCGCCAGCAGCCCACGGGAATTCTTC.

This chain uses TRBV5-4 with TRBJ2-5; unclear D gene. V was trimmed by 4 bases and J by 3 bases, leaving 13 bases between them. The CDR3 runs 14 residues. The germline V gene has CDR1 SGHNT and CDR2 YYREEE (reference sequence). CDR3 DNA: TGTGCCAGCAGCCCCTCCGGAGTCGAAGAGACCCAGTACTTC. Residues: CASSPSGVEETQYF.

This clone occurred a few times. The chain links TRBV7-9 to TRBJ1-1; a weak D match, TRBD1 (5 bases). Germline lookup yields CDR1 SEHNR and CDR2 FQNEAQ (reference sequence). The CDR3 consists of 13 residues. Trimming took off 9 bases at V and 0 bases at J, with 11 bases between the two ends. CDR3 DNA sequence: TGTGCCAGTTCGGGGGTCATGAACACTGAAGCTTTCTTT. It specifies CASSGVMNTEAFF.

CDR3 sequence (DNA): TGTGCCAGCAGCTTAGTAGGGCCAGGGGGCGGAAACACCATATATTTT. Translation gives CASSLVGPGGGNTIYF. The gene calls are TRBV7-2 and TRBJ1-3, with TRBD1 matching over 8 bases. This CDR3 has 16 residues. In germline, CDR1 is SGHTA, CDR2 FQGNSA. After removal of 1 base from V and 4 bases from J, the junction contained 6 bases not matched to a gene.

The CDR3 sequence: CASSLDATSGGFSSYNEQFF. In DNA form, the CDR3 reads TGCGCCAGCAGCTTGGATGCGACTAGCGGGGGCTTTAGCTCCTACAATGAGCAGTTCTTC. V gene TRBV5-1 combines with J gene TRBJ2-1, with TRBD2 identical over 12 bases. CDR3 size: 20 residues. V lost 0 bases to trimming and J lost 0 bases; unmatched junction nucleotides: 10. Germline V gene lookup returns CDR1 SGHRS and CDR2 YFSETQ.

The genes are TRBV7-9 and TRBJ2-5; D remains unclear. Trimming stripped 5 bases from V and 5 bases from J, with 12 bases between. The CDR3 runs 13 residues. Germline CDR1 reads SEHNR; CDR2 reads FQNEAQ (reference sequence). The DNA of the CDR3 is TGTGCCAGCAGCGCTGGCGGCTGGGAGACCCAGTACTTC. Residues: CASSAGGWETQYF.

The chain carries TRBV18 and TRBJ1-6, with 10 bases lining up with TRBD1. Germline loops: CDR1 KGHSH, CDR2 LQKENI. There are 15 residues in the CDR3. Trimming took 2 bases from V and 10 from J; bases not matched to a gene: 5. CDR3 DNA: TGTGCCAGCTCACCAGAGACAGGGGGCCAATCACCCCTCCACTTT. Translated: CASSPETGGQSPLHF.

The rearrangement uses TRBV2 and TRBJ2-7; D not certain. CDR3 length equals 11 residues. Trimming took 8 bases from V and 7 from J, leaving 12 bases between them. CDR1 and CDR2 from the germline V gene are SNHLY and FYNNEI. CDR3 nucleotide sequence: TGTGCCAGCTTCGGGTGGCTTGAGCAGTACGTC. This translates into CASFGWLEQYV.

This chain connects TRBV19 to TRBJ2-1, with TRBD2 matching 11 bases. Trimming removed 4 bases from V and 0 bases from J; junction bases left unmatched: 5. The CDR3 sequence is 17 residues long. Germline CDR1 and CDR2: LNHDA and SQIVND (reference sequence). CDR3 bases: TGTGCCAGTAGTAAACGACTAGCGGGAAGCTCCTACAATGAGCAGTTCTTC. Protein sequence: CASSKRLAGSSYNEQFF.

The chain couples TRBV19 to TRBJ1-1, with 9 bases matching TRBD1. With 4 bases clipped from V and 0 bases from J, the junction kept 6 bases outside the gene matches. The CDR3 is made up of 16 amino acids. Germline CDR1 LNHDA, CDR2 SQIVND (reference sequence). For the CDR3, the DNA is TGTGCCAGTAGTACGGGGACAGGGCGCATGAACACTGAAGCTTTCTTT. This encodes CASSTGTGRMNTEAFF.

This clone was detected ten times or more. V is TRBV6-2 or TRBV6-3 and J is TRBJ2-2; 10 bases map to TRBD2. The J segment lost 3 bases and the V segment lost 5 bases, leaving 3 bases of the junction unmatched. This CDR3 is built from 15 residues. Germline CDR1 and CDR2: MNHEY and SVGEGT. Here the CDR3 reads CASSSGGAHTGELFF. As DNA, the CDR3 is TGTGCCAGCAGTAGCGGGGGGGCCCACACCGGGGAGCTGTTTTTT.

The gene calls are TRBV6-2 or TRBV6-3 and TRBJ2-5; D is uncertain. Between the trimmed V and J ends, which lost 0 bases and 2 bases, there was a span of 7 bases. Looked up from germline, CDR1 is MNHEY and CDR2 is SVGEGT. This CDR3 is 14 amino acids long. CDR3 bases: TGTGCCAGCAGTTACTCTAATTTACAAGAGACCCAGTACTTC. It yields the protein CASSYSNLQETQYF.

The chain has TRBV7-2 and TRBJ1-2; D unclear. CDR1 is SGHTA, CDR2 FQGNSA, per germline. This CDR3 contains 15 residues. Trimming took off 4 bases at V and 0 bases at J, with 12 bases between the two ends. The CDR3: CASSSLRDTNYGYTF. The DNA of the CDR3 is TGTGCCAGCAGCTCACTCCGGGATACTAACTATGGCTACACCTTC.

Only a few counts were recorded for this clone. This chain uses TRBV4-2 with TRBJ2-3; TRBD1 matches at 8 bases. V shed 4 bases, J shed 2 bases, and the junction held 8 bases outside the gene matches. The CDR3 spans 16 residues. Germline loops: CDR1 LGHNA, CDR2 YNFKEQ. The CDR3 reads CASSPRGQGVTDTQYF. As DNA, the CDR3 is TGTGCCAGCAGCCCCAGGGGGCAAGGGGTCACAGATACGCAGTATTTT.

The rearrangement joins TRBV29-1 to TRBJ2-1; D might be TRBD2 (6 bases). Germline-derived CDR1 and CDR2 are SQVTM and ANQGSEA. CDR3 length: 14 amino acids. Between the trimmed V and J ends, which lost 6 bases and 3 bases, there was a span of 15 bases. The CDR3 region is CSVVAAGFYNEQFF. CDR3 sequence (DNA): TGCAGCGTGGTAGCGGCGGGTTTCTACAATGAGCAGTTCTTC.

The CDR3 nucleotides read TGTGCCAGCAGCGTAGCTAGCATGAACACTGAAGCTTTCTTT. It encodes CASSVASMNTEAFF. The chain combines TRBV9 with TRBJ1-1; D remains unclear. CDR1 is SGDLS, CDR2 YYNGEE, per germline. Trimming stripped 0 bases from V and 0 bases from J, with 6 bases between. The CDR3 is 14 amino acids.

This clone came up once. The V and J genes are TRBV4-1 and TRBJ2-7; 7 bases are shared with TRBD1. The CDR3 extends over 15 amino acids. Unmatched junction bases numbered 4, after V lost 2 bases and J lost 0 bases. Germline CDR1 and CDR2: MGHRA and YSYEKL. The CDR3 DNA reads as TGCGCCAGCAGCCAAAGACAGGGAAGCTCCTACGAGCAGTACTTC. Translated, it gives CASSQRQGSSYEQYF.

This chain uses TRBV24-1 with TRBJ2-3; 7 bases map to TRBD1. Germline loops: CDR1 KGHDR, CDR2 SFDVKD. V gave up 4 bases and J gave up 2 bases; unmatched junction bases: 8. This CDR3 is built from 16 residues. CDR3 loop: CATSEYRGTHTDTQYF. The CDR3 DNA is TGTGCCACCAGTGAGTACAGGGGAACCCACACAGATACGCAGTATTTT.

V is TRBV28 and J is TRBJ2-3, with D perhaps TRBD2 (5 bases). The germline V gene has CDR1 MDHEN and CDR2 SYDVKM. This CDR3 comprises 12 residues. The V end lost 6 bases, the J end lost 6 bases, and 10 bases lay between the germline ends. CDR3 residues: CASRAGGDTQYF. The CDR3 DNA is TGTGCCAGCAGGGCGGGTGGGGATACGCAGTATTTT.

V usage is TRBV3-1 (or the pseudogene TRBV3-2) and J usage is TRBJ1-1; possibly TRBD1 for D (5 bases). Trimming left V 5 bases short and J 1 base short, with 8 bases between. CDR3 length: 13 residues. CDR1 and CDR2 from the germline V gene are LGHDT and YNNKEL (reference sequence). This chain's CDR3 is CASSNGGNTEAFF. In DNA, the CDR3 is TGTGCCAGCAGCAACGGGGGGAACACTGAAGCTTTCTTT.

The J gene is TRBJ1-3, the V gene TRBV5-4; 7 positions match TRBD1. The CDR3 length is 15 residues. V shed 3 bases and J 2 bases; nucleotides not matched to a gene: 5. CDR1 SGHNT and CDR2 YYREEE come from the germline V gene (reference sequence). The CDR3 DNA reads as TGTGCCAGCAGCTCCACCGACAGGGCTGGAAACACCATATATTTT. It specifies CASSSTDRAGNTIYF.

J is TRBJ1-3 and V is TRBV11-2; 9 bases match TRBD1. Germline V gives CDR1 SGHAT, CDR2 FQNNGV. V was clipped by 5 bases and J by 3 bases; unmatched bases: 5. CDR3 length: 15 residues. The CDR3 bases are TGTGCCAGCAGCCCGGGACAGGGAAGTGGAAACACCATATATTTT. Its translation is CASSPGQGSGNTIYF.

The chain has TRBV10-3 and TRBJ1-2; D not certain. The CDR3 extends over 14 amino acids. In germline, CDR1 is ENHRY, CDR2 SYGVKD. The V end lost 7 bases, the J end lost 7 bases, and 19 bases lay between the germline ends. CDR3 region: CAITPREWTSGYTF. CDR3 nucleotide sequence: TGTGCCATCACGCCACGGGAGTGGACGAGTGGCTACACCTTC.

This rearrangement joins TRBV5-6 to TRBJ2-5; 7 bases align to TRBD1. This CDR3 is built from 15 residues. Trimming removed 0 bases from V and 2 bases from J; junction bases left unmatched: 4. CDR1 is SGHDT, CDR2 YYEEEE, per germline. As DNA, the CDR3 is TGTGCCAGCAGCTTGGGGCGGACAGGTCAAGAGACCCAGTACTTC. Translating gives CASSLGRTGQETQYF.

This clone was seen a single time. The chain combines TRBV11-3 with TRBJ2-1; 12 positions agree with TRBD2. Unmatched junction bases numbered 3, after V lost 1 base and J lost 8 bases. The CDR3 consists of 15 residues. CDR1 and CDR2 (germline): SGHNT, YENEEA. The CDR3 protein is CASSLGTSGMDEQFF. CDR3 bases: TGTGCCAGCAGCTTAGGGACTAGCGGGATGGATGAGCAGTTCTTC.